Listed here are 10 T cell receptor beta chains from one sample, sequenced in a study of graft-versus-host responses after intestinal transplantation. Their specific antigens are unknown. Profiled with immunoSEQ multiplex PCR; TCRdb holds only in-frame clones, not every one. The repertoire holds approximately 88,000 clones, over 90% seen once, with about 0.2% in the top ten. The sequences come from unstimulated CD4+ T cells sorted from spleen or lymph node cells, collected before transplant. These TCRs come from a human donor who was the organ donor for an intestinal transplant.

The chain is built from TRBV9 and TRBJ2-1; D might be TRBD2 (6 bases). The length of the CDR3 is 15 residues. Germline V gene sequence: CDR1 SGDLS, CDR2 YYNGEE. Between the trimmed V and J ends, which lost 4 bases and 3 bases, there was a span of 14 bases. The CDR3 DNA sequence: TGTGCCAGCAGCATCGCCACGGGGGTCTACAATGAGCAGTTCTTC. Its translation is CASSIATGVYNEQFF.

V gene TRBV9 combines with J gene TRBJ2-3; 11 bases line up with TRBD1. Per germline, CDR1 SGDLS and CDR2 YYNGEE. J gave up 6 bases and V 0 bases, and 6 bases lay outside the gene matches. This CDR3 has 16 amino acids. CDR3 residues: CASSVARDRGRDTQYF. CDR3 DNA: TGTGCCAGCAGCGTAGCTCGGGACAGGGGGAGGGATACGCAGTATTTT.

On this clone: This same CDR3 is encoded by further DNA sequences in the sample. The J gene is TRBJ1-3, the V gene TRBV9, with D perhaps TRBD1 (6 bases). Germline V gene lookup returns CDR1 SGDLS and CDR2 YYNGEE. V dropped 0 bases and J dropped 0 bases, with 19 bases sitting between them. The CDR3 has 19 residues. As DNA, the CDR3 is TGTGCCAGCAGCGTAGGGGGGCTTGGGGAGGACCGCTCTGGAAACACCATATATTTT. Protein sequence: CASSVGGLGEDRSGNTIYF.

This chain joins TRBV5-1 and TRBJ1-6; D unclear. The CDR3 sequence is 14 residues long. Germline CDR1 reads SGHRS; CDR2 reads YFSETQ. V was trimmed by 0 bases and J by 5 bases, leaving 6 bases between them. The CDR3 DNA reads as TGCGCCAGCAGCTTGGTTCTGAATAATTCACCCCTCCACTTT. This encodes CASSLVLNNSPLHF.

V usage is TRBV7-9 and J usage is TRBJ1-1; D is perhaps TRBD1 (5 bases). Trimming pared 4 bases from V and 0 bases from J, leaving 9 bases between. This CDR3 comprises 14 residues. CDR1 and CDR2 (germline): SEHNR, FQNEAQ (reference sequence). This chain's CDR3 is CASSSGPVNTEAFF. CDR3 in DNA: TGTGCCAGCAGCTCGGGACCGGTGAACACTGAAGCTTTCTTT.

The chain has TRBV7-2 and TRBJ2-5, with 14 bases aligning to TRBD2. The J segment lost 2 bases and the V segment lost 5 bases, leaving 10 bases of the junction unmatched. Germline lookup yields CDR1 SGHTA and CDR2 FQGNSA. CDR3 length equals 18 residues. CDR3 protein: CASSPGLAGGARQETQYF. The CDR3, as DNA: TGTGCCAGCAGCCCAGGACTAGCGGGGGGCGCGCGGCAAGAGACCCAGTACTTC. Variable domain in full (rest from reference TRBV7-2 and TRBJ2-5): GAGVSQSPSNKVTEKGKDVELRCDPISGHTALYWYRQSLGQGLEFLIYFQGNSAPDKSGLPSDRFSAERTGGSVSTLTIQRTQQEDSAVYLCASSPGLAGGARQETQYFGPGTRLLVL.

The chain is built from TRBV13 and TRBJ2-1; 7 bases are a match to TRBD1. V lost 5 bases, J lost 2 bases, and 12 bases stayed unmatched. Germline-derived CDR1 and CDR2 are PRHDT and FYEKMQ (reference sequence). This CDR3 is built from 17 residues. The CDR3 nucleotides read TGTGCCAGCAGCCAAGGCGAAGCAGGGGGTACCTACAATGAGCAGTTCTTC. Translation: CASSQGEAGGTYNEQFF.

The V and J genes are TRBV9 and TRBJ1-1; no reliable D call. The germline V gene has CDR1 SGDLS and CDR2 YYNGEE. This CDR3 region has 15 residues. Trimming cost V 0 bases and J 0 bases, with 9 bases left between them. CDR3: CASSVVPAMNTEAFF. CDR3 DNA sequence: TGTGCCAGCAGCGTAGTACCAGCGATGAACACTGAAGCTTTCTTT.

CDR3 amino acids: CASSERTGSYNEQFF. Here the CDR3 DNA reads TGTGCCAGCAGTGAAAGGACAGGGAGCTACAATGAGCAGTTCTTC. The V gene is TRBV6-1, the J gene TRBJ2-1, with 8 bases lining up with TRBD1. V trimming: 2 bases; J trimming: 3 bases; junction bases outside the gene matches: 3. The V gene's germline CDR1 is MNHNS and CDR2 SASEGT. CDR3 length: 15 amino acids.

The rearrangement links TRBV7-9 to TRBJ2-6; 7 bases are a match to TRBD1. The junction had 6 bases not matched to a gene; V was cut back by 4 bases and J by 9 bases. The CDR3 runs 14 residues. Germline V lookup: CDR1 SEHNR, CDR2 FQNEAQ (reference sequence). The DNA of the CDR3 is TGTGCCAGCAGCTCCGGACAGGATAACAACGTCCTGACTTTC. Translating gives CASSSGQDNNVLTF.